Shown below are 29 T cell receptor beta chains from a single sample sequenced in a study of T cell responses to AZD1222 COVID-19 vaccine. Generated by immunoSEQ multiplex PCR, the TCRdb table keeps only in-frame clones and is missing some. The repertoire holds approximately 110,000 clones, with about 87% as singletons. The sample in question was peripheral blood, obtained on day 0 of AZD1222 vaccination. The receptors were gathered from an adult in good health.

The CDR3 bases are TGTGCCAGCAGCCCTGGACAGATTAGCACAGATACGCAGTATTTT. Protein product: CASSPGQISTDTQYF. The gene calls are TRBV9 and TRBJ2-3; TRBD1 might be the D (6 bases). The CDR3 has 15 amino acids. Trimming pared 4 bases from V and 0 bases from J, leaving 12 bases between. CDR1 and CDR2 from the germline V gene are SGDLS and YYNGEE.

V usage is TRBV6-5 and J usage is TRBJ1-1, with TRBD1 identical over 8 bases. Germline trimming cut 6 bases from V and 2 bases from J; bases unmatched to any gene: 2. CDR1 and CDR2 (germline): MNHEY, SVGAGI. The CDR3 runs to 13 residues. CDR3 region: CASRTGENTEAFF. As DNA, the CDR3 is TGTGCCAGCAGGACAGGGGAAAACACTGAAGCTTTCTTT.

The chain carries TRBV4-2 and TRBJ1-1; D unresolved. This CDR3 has 16 amino acids. V lost 4 bases to trimming and J lost 2 bases, with 17 bases between them. Per the germline V gene, CDR1 is LGHNA and CDR2 is YNFKEQ. CDR3 amino acids: CASSPRAHLGNTEAFF. In DNA form, the CDR3 reads TGTGCCAGCAGCCCCCGGGCCCACCTGGGCAACACTGAAGCTTTCTTT.

V gene TRBV28 combines with J gene TRBJ2-7, with D perhaps TRBD1 or TRBD2 (5 bases each). The CDR3 sequence is 17 residues long. The V gene's germline CDR1 is MDHEN and CDR2 SYDVKM. V was clipped by 6 bases and J by 2 bases, with 23 bases between them. CDR3 nucleotide sequence: TGTGCCAGCAGCCCCAGCACTTGGGGGAGTTACACCTACGAGCAGTACTTC. It codes for CASSPSTWGSYTYEQYF.

The rearrangement joins TRBV11-3 to TRBJ1-2; no clear D gene. The CDR3 is made up of 11 amino acids. Germline loops: CDR1 SGHNT, CDR2 YENEEA. V was clipped by 6 bases and J by 8 bases, with 10 bases between them. The CDR3 protein is CASSDGLGYTF. In nucleotides, the CDR3 is TGTGCCAGCAGTGATGGACTGGGCTACACCTTC. Looking up the rest from reference TRBV11-3 and TRBJ1-2 gives the full variable domain: EAGVVQSPRYKIIEKKQPVAFWCNPISGHNTLYWYLQNLGQGPELLIRYENEEAVDDSQLPKDRFSAERLKGVDSTLKIQPAELGDSAVYLCASSDGLGYTFGSGTRLTVV.

The chain is built from TRBV27 and TRBJ2-7, with TRBD2 matching over 10 bases. The CDR3 has 18 amino acids. V lost 1 base and J lost 1; bases outside the gene matches: 10. CDR1 is MNHEY, CDR2 SMNVEV, per germline (reference sequence). DNA of the CDR3: TGTGCCAGCAGTTTATTAGAGCCGGGACTAGCGTCTTCCTACGAGCAGTACTTC. Its protein is CASSLLEPGLASSYEQYF.

The genes are TRBV11-2 and TRBJ2-3, with 9 bases that match TRBD1. From germline, CDR1 is SGHAT and CDR2 FQNNGV. This CDR3 comprises 16 residues. Trimming removed 1 base from V and 4 bases from J; junction bases left unmatched: 6. The CDR3 region has the DNA TGTGCCAGCAGCTTAGGACTACAGGGGGCTGCAGATACGCAGTATTTT. Its translation is CASSLGLQGAADTQYF. Variable domain in full (rest from reference TRBV11-2 and TRBJ2-3): EAGVAQSPRYKIIEKRQSVAFWCNPISGHATLYWYQQILGQGPKLLIQFQNNGVVDDSQLPKDRFSAERLKGVDSTLKIQPAKLEDSAVYLCASSLGLQGAADTQYFGPGTRLTVL.

The genes are TRBV5-1 and TRBJ2-1; no clear D. The length of the CDR3 is 15 residues. The germline gives CDR1 SGHRS, CDR2 YFSETQ. Trimming removed 4 bases at V and 9 bases at J, with 20 bases between. The CDR3 region is CASSPVIQSFFEQFF. In nucleotides, the CDR3 is TGCGCCAGCAGCCCAGTGATACAATCCTTCTTTGAGCAGTTCTTC.

The chain has TRBV25-1 and TRBJ2-1; D call uncertain. The germline gives CDR1 MGHDK, CDR2 SYGVNS. The CDR3 loop spans 15 amino acids. The V end was cut by 3 bases, the J end by 1 base, with 10 bases between. Here the CDR3 DNA reads TGTGCCAGCAGTGATCTTGGCCCTTCCTACAATGAGCAGTTCTTC. Its translation is CASSDLGPSYNEQFF.

The sample holds one count of this clone. The chain combines TRBV4-3 with TRBJ1-1; weak D call: TRBD1 (6 bases). Per the germline V gene, CDR1 is LGHNA and CDR2 is YSLEER. V was shortened by 1 base and J by 5 bases, with 14 bases between the two germline ends. The CDR3 totals 15 residues. The CDR3 nucleotides are TGCGCCAGCAGCCAAGTACGGGGGCGAGAGACTGAAGCTTTCTTT. This sequence encodes CASSQVRGRETEAFF.

Notes on this clone: A read error may account for a junction end that differs from germline. The chain combines TRBV20-1 with TRBJ2-1; TRBD1 might be the D (6 bases). Germline V gene data show CDR1 as DFQATT and CDR2 as SNEGSKA (reference sequence). CDR3 length: 9 amino acids. The CDR3 DNA is TGCAGTGCTAGGGGGGCCCCCCTCTTC. It translates to CSARGAPLF.

The J gene is TRBJ2-7, the V gene TRBV9; TRBD1 is a possible D gene (6 bases). CDR3 length equals 16 residues. Per the germline V gene, CDR1 is SGDLS and CDR2 is YYNGEE. Trimming removed 0 bases at V and 0 bases at J, with 13 bases between. In DNA form, the CDR3 reads TGTGCCAGCAGCGTAGAGGGCAGGGGATACTCCTACGAGCAGTACTTC. It translates to CASSVEGRGYSYEQYF. Variable domain in full (rest from reference TRBV9 and TRBJ2-7): DSGVTQTPKHLITATGQRVTLRCSPRSGDLSVYWYQQSLDQGLQFLIQYYNGEERAKGNILERFSAQQFPDLHSELNLSSLELGDSALYFCASSVEGRGYSYEQYFGPGTRLTVT.

V usage is TRBV27 and J usage is TRBJ2-7; a possible D gene is TRBD1 (6 bases). The germline CDR1 and CDR2 sequences are MNHEY and SMNVEV (reference sequence). V was clipped by 3 bases and J by 0 bases, with 12 bases between them. This CDR3 is built from 15 residues. The CDR3 region has the DNA TGTGCCAGCAGTTTCGGGCGACAGGTCTCCTACGAGCAGTACTTC. Its translation is CASSFGRQVSYEQYF.

This clone was observed once. This sequence joins TRBV11-2 and TRBJ2-3, with TRBD2 as a possible D gene (5 bases). The ends were cut back, 1 base at V and 6 bases at J, with 14 bases in the middle. Germline V gene data show CDR1 as SGHAT and CDR2 as FQNNGV. CDR3 length: 15 amino acids. The CDR3 reads CASSLGGHGVDTQYF. The CDR3 bases are TGTGCCAGCAGCTTAGGAGGGCATGGGGTCGATACGCAGTATTTT.

The J gene is TRBJ2-7, the V gene TRBV5-1, with 7 positions matching TRBD2. The V and J ends lost 5 bases and 2 bases, in that order; junction bases with no gene match: 7. The CDR3 consists of 14 residues. Germline CDR1 and CDR2: SGHRS and YFSETQ. The DNA of the CDR3 is TGCGCCAGCAGTCCCGGACGGGGGGCCTACGAGCAGTACTTC. Translated: CASSPGRGAYEQYF.

This clone was detected once. This chain links TRBV9 with TRBJ2-7, with 9 bases fitting TRBD2. Germline loops: CDR1 SGDLS, CDR2 YYNGEE. The CDR3 is 18 amino acids. The V and J ends lost 0 bases and 2 bases, in that order; junction bases with no gene match: 12. CDR3 DNA sequence: TGTGCCAGCAGCGTAGGTCTTAGCGGGGGCCTGACCCCCTACGAGCAGTACTTC. Amino acids: CASSVGLSGGLTPYEQYF.

V usage is TRBV14 and J usage is TRBJ1-4; maybe TRBD1 (6 bases). V shed 5 bases and J shed 8 bases, with 12 bases lying between them. The CDR3 contains 13 residues. In germline, CDR1 is SGHDN, CDR2 FVKESK. This CDR3 is CASSGQNEEKLFF. The CDR3 coding sequence is TGTGCCAGCAGCGGACAGAATGAAGAAAAACTGTTTTTT.

This rearrangement joins TRBV15 to TRBJ1-5; D is ambiguous. The V gene lost 0 bases and the J gene lost 0 bases, with 6 bases spanning the gap. This CDR3 region has 15 residues. CDR1 is LNHNV and CDR2 is YYDKDF in the germline V gene (reference sequence). The CDR3 DNA sequence: TGTGCCACCAGCAGAGACAGAAATAGCAATCAGCCCCAGCATTTT. Its protein is CATSRDRNSNQPQHF. The variable domain in full, with the rest retrieved from reference TRBV15 and TRBJ1-5, is DAMVIQNPRYQVTQFGKPVTLSCSQTLNHNVMYWYQQKSSQAPKLLFHYYDKDFNNEADTPDNFQSRRPNTSFCFLDIRSPGLGDTAMYLCATSRDRNSNQPQHFGDGTRLSIL.

The chain recombines TRBV7-3 with TRBJ1-2; 7 nucleotides agree with TRBD1. This CDR3 spans 13 amino acids. V was pared by 5 bases and J by 1 base, with 1 base of the junction left unmatched. Germline loops: CDR1 SGHTA, CDR2 FQGTGA. The CDR3 bases are TGTGCCAGCAGCCGGGACAGTAACTATGGCTACACCTTC. Translation gives CASSRDSNYGYTF.

Worth noting for this clone: This sample also contains other DNA sequences that code for the same CDR3. This chain links TRBV27 with TRBJ1-5; a possible D gene is TRBD1 (6 bases). Between the trimmed V and J ends, which lost 2 bases and 2 bases, there was a span of 7 bases. Germline V gene data show CDR1 as MNHEY and CDR2 as SMNVEV (reference sequence). This CDR3 has 14 amino acids. DNA of the CDR3: TGTGCCAGCAGTTTACGACAGGGCAATCAGCCCCAGCATTTT. Protein: CASSLRQGNQPQHF.

The chain has TRBV4-2 and TRBJ2-7; 9 bases line up with TRBD2. This CDR3 contains 15 residues. Germline V gene lookup returns CDR1 LGHNA and CDR2 YNFKEQ. With V trimmed by 1 base and J by 2 bases, 3 bases remained unmatched. Written as DNA, the CDR3 is TGTGCCAGCAGCCAAGGGACTAGCGTCACCTACGAGCAGTACTTC. This translates into CASSQGTSVTYEQYF.

The V gene is TRBV19, the J gene TRBJ2-1; 12 bases are shared with TRBD2. The J segment lost 8 bases and the V segment lost 4 bases, leaving 3 bases of the junction unmatched. The CDR3 has 14 amino acids. Germline CDR1 reads LNHDA; CDR2 reads SQIVND (reference sequence). The CDR3 DNA reads TGTGCCAGTAGTACCGGACTAGCGGGATATGAGCAGTTCTTC. Its protein product is CASSTGLAGYEQFF.

CDR3 in amino acids: CSVVGSTNPGRQGSLYTF. The CDR3 DNA follows: TGCAGCGTTGTCGGGAGCACCAACCCGGGGAGACAGGGGAGCCTCTACACCTTC. The chain uses TRBV29-1 and TRBJ1-2; TRBD1 matches at 8 bases. V shed 4 bases, J shed 10 bases, and the junction held 26 bases outside the gene matches. Germline CDR1 is SQVTM and CDR2 is ANQGSEA. The length of the CDR3 is 18 residues.

The chain couples TRBV24-1 to TRBJ2-2, with D possibly matching TRBD2 (6 bases). The CDR3 sequence is 16 residues long. CDR1 is KGHDR, CDR2 SFDVKD, per germline. With 4 bases removed from V and 7 bases from J, the gap between germline ends came to 18 bases. CDR3 sequence: CATSEPGTSPGGELFF. The CDR3 bases are TGTGCCACCAGTGAACCCGGGACTTCGCCCGGCGGGGAGCTGTTTTTT.

V gene TRBV11-2 combines with J gene TRBJ2-3; TRBD2 matches 8 bases. This CDR3 has 17 residues. Germline V lookup: CDR1 SGHAT, CDR2 FQNNGV. V dropped 5 bases and J dropped 0; count of bases not matched to a gene: 10. Here the CDR3 reads CASSRGIERGSTDTQYF. The CDR3 nucleotides are TGTGCCAGCAGCCGGGGAATTGAGCGGGGGAGCACAGATACGCAGTATTTT.

The chain links TRBV18 to TRBJ1-6; 9 bases line up with TRBD1. CDR1 is KGHSH, CDR2 LQKENI, per germline. The CDR3 length is 16 residues. Trimming cost V 3 bases and J 10 bases; bases outside gene matches: 10. The CDR3 bases are TGTGCCAGCTCACCCCGGGACAGGGTCGAAGGATCACCCCTCCACTTT. Its protein product is CASSPRDRVEGSPLHF. The full variable domain, in which reference TRBV18 and TRBJ1-6 provide the parts outside the CDR3, is NAGVMQNPRHLVRRRGQEARLRCSPMKGHSHVYWYRQLPEEGLKFMVYLQKENIIDESGMPKERFSAEFPKEGPSILRIQQVVRGDSAAYFCASSPRDRVEGSPLHFGNGTRLTVT.

The chain joins TRBV27 to TRBJ2-1; either TRBD1 or TRBD2 may fit D (6 bases each). V was trimmed by 5 bases and J by 7 bases, leaving 15 bases between them. The CDR3 sequence is 14 residues long. Germline V gene data show CDR1 as MNHEY and CDR2 as SMNVEV (reference sequence). For the CDR3, the DNA is TGTGCCAGCAGTGCGGGACACCTCTCTAATGAGCAGTTCTTC. Protein sequence: CASSAGHLSNEQFF.

V is TRBV7-8 and J is TRBJ2-5; D uncertain. The CDR3 has 13 residues. Germline V lookup: CDR1 SGHVS, CDR2 FQNEAQ. Trimming shortened V by 1 base and J by 5 bases, and 8 bases separated the two germline ends. The CDR3 region has the DNA TGTGCCAGCAGCTTAGTTGGCAGGGAGACCCAGTACTTC. Translated: CASSLVGRETQYF.

V gene TRBV11-2 combines with J gene TRBJ2-4; 8 bases agree with TRBD1. Germline CDR1 is SGHAT and CDR2 is FQNNGV. V trimming: 0 bases; J trimming: 6 bases; junction bases outside the gene matches: 7. The CDR3 covers 16 residues. In DNA, the CDR3 is TGTGCCAGCAGCTTAGATGGGGCAGGGGGCTCAAACATTCAGTACTTC. Protein sequence: CASSLDGAGGSNIQYF.